This TCR beta chain came from a study of shared clonotypes between healthy human individuals (dated by TCRdb to about 2020). Looking at the study overall: A couple of women and a few men aged 18 to 49 years were included in the cohort. To estimate repertoire size and how much clonotypes are shared between individuals, the study performed deep sequencing of blood TCR repertoires from 4 to 6 healthy adults. To increase sequencing depth and limit assay-specific biases, different laboratories used diverse techniques to prepare libraries and sequence TCR repertoires. Per donor, leukapheresis produced somewhere between about 0.85 and 8.9 billion PBMCs.

Here is what the overall study found, with its caveats: Sampling was restricted to blood, and TCR repertoires in tissue are likely to differ from TCR repertoires in blood. Because the study included only a small number of donors, the genetic and exposure-history diversity represented was limited. Pairwise subsampling indicated that sequencing depth was expected to affect the degree of clonotype sharing among donors.

The donors were healthy, HIV-negative adults with no recently reported acute infections or vaccinations. Only Caucasian adults living in Nashville, Tennessee, USA were represented among the donors. For unsorted samples, about 90 million PBMCs were counted and genomic DNA was extracted with the QIAamp DNA Blood Mini kit. After blood collection by leukapheresis, PBMCs were isolated using Ficoll-Histopaque density gradient centrifugation and then cryopreserved in the vapor phase of liquid nitrogen. Clipping removes 6 bases from V and 2 bases from J, with 7 as the unmatched junction base count. The CDR3 goes from the cysteine to the phenylalanine over 15 residues. Of all the DNA, just the CDR3 is kept, 45 bases in frame from base 1. CDR1 and CDR2 (MNHEY, SVGAGI) derive from the germline V gene. Remarks on this clone: It has no known antigen specificity. Within one base of it there is no much larger clone, and no base qualities were kept.

Using the deep immunoSEQ assay, multiplex PCR amplified TCR CDR3 regions from genomic DNA. Genomic DNA extracted from each cell subset was distributed evenly over all wells of several immunoSEQ 96-well plates, and each plate served as one replicate. For unsorted PBMC, approximately 300 ng of genomic DNA, equivalent to approximately 28,000 T cell genomes, went into each replicate PCR. Ten immunoSEQ deep assay plates were used to sequence the unsorted PBMC genomic DNA. The purified libraries were quantified using a Qubit 3.0 fluorometer, sized with a Bioanalyzer 2100, and then quantified again using the KAPA Library Quantification kit. Every immunoSEQ 96-well plate was sequenced on a dedicated single-read 150-cycle Illumina NextSeq 550 flow cell. Under the source paper's analysis protocol: Because only junctional sequences without quality scores were contained in the immunoSEQ output, filtering matching that applied to full-length reads could not be performed. To assign V/J genes and CDR3, sequences were annotated using PyIR, a Python wrapper for IgBLAST v1.9, with IMGT germline references. Reads with weak V/J assignments (E-value above 1e-6), missing CDR3, stop codons, out-of-frame junctions, or ambiguous translated residues were removed. V3J clonotypes were defined as sequences sharing an identical inferred V gene, J gene, and CDR3 amino acid sequence. Percentage overlap between repertoires was computed as shared unique clonotypes divided by the size of the smaller repertoire. Three approaches were used to assess repertoire richness: RTK rarefaction, the Chao1 estimator, and Recon v2.1 estimates of unobserved clonotypes. TCRdb re-hosts the immuneACCESS table, in-frame sequences only. Its copies lack some clones; in the studies checked, an unresolved V gene accounts for under half of them, and the cause for the rest is not known. For V, J and clone size, that table is used; D and trimming come from the DNA. The sample data list fewer than 550,000 clones, and nearly 80% of these were observed just once. The ten largest clones capture around 13% of the sample.

The chain is made from TRBV6-5 and TRBJ2-7; 10 bases in the middle match TRBD2. The receptor was derived from a woman aged 40 to 55 in good health. Some clones in this sample may be carry-over from other donors' samples. Input material: PBMCs. The CDR3 protein sequence reads: CASRLASGRTYEQYF. The sequenced DNA: TGTGCCAGCAGACTCGCTAGCGGGAGAACCTACGAGCAGTACTTC.